The 12 T cell receptor beta chains given below trace back to one sample, sequenced in a study of ipilimumab plus nivolumab after autologous stem cell transplantation. TCRdb's table, derived via immunoSEQ multiplex PCR, lists solely in-frame clones and lacks some. The sample has some 43,000 clones, about 88% seen once. Specimen: PBMCs, collected in a trial of ipilimumab plus nivolumab as post-transplant consolidation. These receptors all stem from a male donor with multiple myeloma.

This chain uses TRBV28 with TRBJ2-1; 10 bases match TRBD2. This CDR3 spans 17 amino acids. Per germline, CDR1 MDHEN and CDR2 SYDVKM. The ends lost 3 bases at V and 6 bases at J; junction bases unmatched: 11. The CDR3 reads CASSFNVGEREGNEQFF. CDR3 DNA: TGTGCCAGCAGTTTCAACGTCGGCGAGCGGGAGGGCAATGAGCAGTTCTTC.

The chain uses TRBV9 and TRBJ2-5, with 8 nucleotides matching TRBD2. The CDR3 is 15 residues long. With 5 bases clipped from V and 4 bases from J, the junction kept 10 bases outside the gene matches. Germline loops: CDR1 SGDLS, CDR2 YYNGEE. CDR3 in DNA: TGTGCCAGCAGTTCCAGCGGGAGTCGTGGAGAGACCCAGTACTTC. Amino acid sequence: CASSSSGSRGETQYF.

This chain uses TRBV5-1 with TRBJ1-1; possible D gene TRBD1, 6 bases. Trimming took 2 bases from V and 0 from J, leaving 8 bases between them. The CDR3 runs 14 residues. Germline CDR1 is SGHRS and CDR2 is YFSETQ. For the CDR3, the DNA is TGCGCCAGCAGCTTAGGACAGATGAACACTGAAGCTTTCTTT. Amino acid sequence: CASSLGQMNTEAFF.

The rearrangement joins TRBV19 to TRBJ1-1, with a possible D match to TRBD1 (5 bases). Germline-derived CDR1 and CDR2 are LNHDA and SQIVND (reference sequence). V was pared by 5 bases and J by 0 bases, with 13 bases between. The CDR3 is 15 residues long. The CDR3 protein is CASSSWTLMNTEAFF. Written as DNA, the CDR3 is TGTGCCAGTAGTTCTTGGACACTGATGAACACTGAAGCTTTCTTT.

The V gene is TRBV6-5, the J gene TRBJ2-7; D unresolved. V was trimmed by 0 bases and J by 3 bases, leaving 12 bases between them. This CDR3 comprises 15 residues. Germline V CDR1 and CDR2: MNHEY, SVGAGI. CDR3 loop: CASSYSNGLGYEQYF. The DNA of the CDR3 is TGTGCCAGCAGTTACTCGAATGGGCTGGGCTACGAGCAGTACTTC.

The chain carries TRBV7-9 and TRBJ2-3, with no clear D. The CDR3 length is 13 residues. Germline V gene sequence: CDR1 SEHNR, CDR2 FQNEAQ (reference sequence). Deletions cut 5 bases from V and 3 bases from J, with 9 bases between. The CDR3 nucleotides read TGTGCCAGCAGCCCCATTACGACAGATACGCAGTATTTT. This translates into CASSPITTDTQYF.

The chain has TRBV6-1 and TRBJ2-5, with unresolved D. In germline, CDR1 is MNHNS, CDR2 SASEGT. The V end was cut by 4 bases, the J end by 10 bases, with 7 bases between. CDR3 length: 10 residues. In nucleotides, the CDR3 is TGTGCCAGCAGTGTTGGGATCCAGTACTTC. It encodes CASSVGIQYF.

The V call is TRBV7-2, the J call TRBJ2-3; the D call may be TRBD1 or TRBD2 (6 bases each). CDR3 length: 15 amino acids. From germline, CDR1 is SGHTA and CDR2 FQGNSA. Trimming cost V 2 bases and J 3 bases, with 12 bases left between them. This CDR3 is CASSLWAGHTDTQYF. DNA of the CDR3: TGTGCCAGCAGCTTATGGGCGGGACATACAGATACGCAGTATTTT.

The chain joins TRBV7-9 to TRBJ1-1; D is ambiguous. Trimming shortened V by 6 bases and J by 8 bases, and 16 bases separated the two germline ends. This CDR3 is built from 13 residues. The germline gives CDR1 SEHNR, CDR2 FQNEAQ (reference sequence). CDR3 loop: CASSFSGPVEAFF. For the CDR3, the DNA is TGTGCCAGCAGTTTTTCAGGCCCCGTGGAAGCTTTCTTT.

The chain carries TRBV2 and TRBJ1-1, with 7 positions matching TRBD1. V shed 10 bases and J 1 base; nucleotides not matched to a gene: 9. The CDR3 has 14 amino acids. CDR1 SNHLY and CDR2 FYNNEI come from the germline V gene. CDR3 in amino acids: CATQGFGSNTEAFF. The CDR3 region has the DNA TGTGCCACACAGGGGTTTGGGTCGAACACTGAAGCTTTCTTT. The variable domain in full, completed from reference TRBV2 and TRBJ1-1, reads EPEVTQTPSHQVTQMGQEVILRCVPISNHLYFYWYRQILGQKVEFLVSFYNNEISEKSEIFDDQFSVERPDGSNFTLKIRSTKLEDSAMYFCATQGFGSNTEAFFGQGTRLTVV.

The chain combines TRBV27 with TRBJ2-1; no clear D. This CDR3 spans 14 amino acids. The V end was cut by 7 bases, the J end by 4 bases, with 14 bases between. Germline V CDR1 and CDR2: MNHEY, SMNVEV (reference sequence). The CDR3 protein is CASKRVDGYNEQFF. The CDR3 coding sequence is TGTGCCAGCAAACGGGTTGATGGGTACAATGAGCAGTTCTTC.

The chain joins TRBV5-6 to TRBJ1-3, with a weak D call TRBD1 (6 bases). This CDR3 has 13 residues. V was cut by 2 bases and J by 8 bases, with 11 bases left in between. Germline loops: CDR1 SGHDT, CDR2 YYEEEE. The CDR3 is CASSFGGRDTIYF. The CDR3 DNA reads as TGTGCCAGCAGCTTTGGGGGCAGGGACACCATATATTTT.